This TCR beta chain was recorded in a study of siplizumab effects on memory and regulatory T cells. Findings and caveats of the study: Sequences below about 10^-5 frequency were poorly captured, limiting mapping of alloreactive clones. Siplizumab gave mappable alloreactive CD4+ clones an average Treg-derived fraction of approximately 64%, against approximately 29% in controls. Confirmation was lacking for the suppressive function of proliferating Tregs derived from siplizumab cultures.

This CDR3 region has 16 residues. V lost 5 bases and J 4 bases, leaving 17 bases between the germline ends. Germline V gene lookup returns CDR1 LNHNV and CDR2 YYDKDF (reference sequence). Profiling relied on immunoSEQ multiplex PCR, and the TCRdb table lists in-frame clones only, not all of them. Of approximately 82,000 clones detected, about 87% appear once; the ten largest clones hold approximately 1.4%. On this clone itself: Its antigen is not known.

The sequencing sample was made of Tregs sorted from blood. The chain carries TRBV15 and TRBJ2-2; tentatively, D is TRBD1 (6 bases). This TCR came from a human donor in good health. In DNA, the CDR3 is TGTGCCACCAGCCCACCTCAGGGGATCGCCACCGGGGAGCTGTTTTTT. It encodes CATSPPQGIATGELFF.